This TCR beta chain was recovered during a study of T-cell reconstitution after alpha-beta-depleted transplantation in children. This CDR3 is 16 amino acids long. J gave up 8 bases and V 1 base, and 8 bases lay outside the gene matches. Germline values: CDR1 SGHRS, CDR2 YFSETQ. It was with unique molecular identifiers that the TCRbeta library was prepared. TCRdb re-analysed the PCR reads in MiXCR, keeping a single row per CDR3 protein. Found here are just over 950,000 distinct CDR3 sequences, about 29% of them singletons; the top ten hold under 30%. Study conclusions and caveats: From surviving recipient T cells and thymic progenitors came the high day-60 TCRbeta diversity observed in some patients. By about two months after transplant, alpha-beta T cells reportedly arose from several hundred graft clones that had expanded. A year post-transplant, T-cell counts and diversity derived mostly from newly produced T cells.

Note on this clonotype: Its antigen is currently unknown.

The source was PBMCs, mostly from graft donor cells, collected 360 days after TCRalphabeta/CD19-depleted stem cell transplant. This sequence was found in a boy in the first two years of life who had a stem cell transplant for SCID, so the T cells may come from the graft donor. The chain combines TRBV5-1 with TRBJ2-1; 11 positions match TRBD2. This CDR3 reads CASSLPSGRYSHEQFF. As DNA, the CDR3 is TGCGCCAGCAGCTTGCCTAGCGGGAGGTATAGCCATGAGCAGTTCTTC.